The text below deals with one T cell receptor beta chain. The sample carries other DNA sequences with the same CDR3. This sample was included in a study of blood T cell repertoires in COVID-19. Study-wide context: COVID-19 samples collected from the United States, Italy and Spain covered acute and convalescent phases. PBMCs, B-cell-depleted T cells, or T cells provided the cDNA or gDNA that made up the material.

In the authors' methods: From reference gene primer amplification, estimates of nucleated cell counts were derived. TCRdb's copy holds only in-frame clones and misses some; the assay was immunoSEQ multiplex PCR. V, J and clone size derive from that table, while D and trimming were established from the DNA sequence. The top ten clones hold roughly 1.9% of a sample with around 100,000 clones, roughly nine tenths of them seen once. Germline CDR1 is MNHEY and CDR2 is SVGAGI. The CDR3 is 14 amino acids. Trimming removed 6 bases at V and 5 bases at J, with 14 bases between. This TCR derives from a man in his fifties or sixties with active COVID-19. V gene TRBV6-5 combines with J gene TRBJ1-5; D gene unclear. The sequenced material came from peripheral blood. Here the CDR3 DNA reads TGTGCCAGCAGCATGGCCGCATCTGATCAGCCCCAGCATTTT. Protein product: CASSMAASDQPQHF.